These 4 T cell receptor beta chains were all obtained from the same sample, sequenced in a study of shared clonotypes between healthy human individuals. CD45RO negativity and positive selection for CCR7 defined naive CD8 cells, a population that excluded terminally differentiated effector memory CD45RA+ cells. Measured with immunoSEQ multiplex PCR; TCRdb has only the in-frame clones, and not every one. The sample records around 600,000 clones, about 98% being singletons. Sequencing input: naive CD8+ T cells sorted from blood. These receptor sequences come from a man aged 30 to 39 in good health.

The chain combines TRBV18 with TRBJ2-3; 8 bases agree with TRBD1. Germline V gene data show CDR1 as KGHSH and CDR2 as LQKENI. CDR3 size: 16 residues. J lost 3 bases, V lost 4 bases, and 9 bases had no gene match. For the CDR3, the DNA is TGTGCCAGCTCACTCGGACAGGGCGTCGTTACAGATACGCAGTATTTT. Translating gives CASSLGQGVVTDTQYF.

The chain has TRBV27 and TRBJ2-1; TRBD1 matches at 7 bases. Per germline, CDR1 MNHEY and CDR2 SMNVEV (reference sequence). This CDR3 has 16 amino acids. Losses at the gene ends were 7 bases for V and 4 bases for J; bases not matched to a gene: 13. The CDR3 sequence is CASIPRDSLLYNEQFF. CDR3 DNA sequence: TGTGCCAGCATCCCAAGGGACAGCCTACTATACAATGAGCAGTTCTTC.

In its sample, this clone was seen once. This chain uses TRBV5-5 with TRBJ1-1, with D tentatively TRBD1 (5 bases). The V end lost 2 bases, the J end lost 6 bases, and 14 bases lay between the germline ends. The CDR3 consists of 14 residues. The V gene's germline CDR1 is SGHKS and CDR2 YYEKEE (reference sequence). The CDR3 DNA reads TGTGCCAGCAGCTTCGGGAGGGGCACCGCTGAAGCTTTCTTT. Residues: CASSFGRGTAEAFF.

The CDR3 protein is CASRIGTLAGDEQYF. In DNA form, the CDR3 reads TGTGCCAGCAGAATTGGGACCCTAGCGGGAGACGAGCAGTACTTC. The V gene is TRBV27, the J gene TRBJ2-7, with 10 bases that match TRBD2. Germline-derived CDR1 and CDR2 are MNHEY and SMNVEV (reference sequence). V was clipped by 6 bases and J by 5 bases; unmatched bases: 10. The CDR3 sequence is 15 residues long.